This TCR beta chain was captured in a study of CD8 T cells in ankylosing spondylitis. Findings and limits, study-wide: In synovial fluid and blood from reactive arthritis, some motif variants were previously reported. One TCR beta motif, made up of roughly 8 highly homologous variants, appeared characteristic of ankylosing spondylitis blood.

Of note for this clonotype: What it binds is unknown.

V was trimmed by 5 bases and J by 6 bases, leaving 17 bases between them. CDR1 is SGHRS and CDR2 is YFSETQ in the germline V gene. This CDR3 is built from 14 residues. TCRdb recomputed calls from the 5' RACE reads with MiXCR, one row per CDR3 protein. The sample consists of about 340,000 distinct CDR3 sequences, about 14% of them appearing once. The sequence was obtained from a male donor with ankylosing spondylitis or in good health (not recorded which). Sequenced material: blood, either unsorted or a sorted T cell fraction (not recorded which). The chain carries TRBV5-1 and TRBJ1-1; D possibly corresponds to TRBD1 (6 bases). In DNA form, the CDR3 reads TGCGCCAGCAGATACGACAGGAATAGTCCTGAAGCTTTCTTT. It encodes CASRYDRNSPEAFF.